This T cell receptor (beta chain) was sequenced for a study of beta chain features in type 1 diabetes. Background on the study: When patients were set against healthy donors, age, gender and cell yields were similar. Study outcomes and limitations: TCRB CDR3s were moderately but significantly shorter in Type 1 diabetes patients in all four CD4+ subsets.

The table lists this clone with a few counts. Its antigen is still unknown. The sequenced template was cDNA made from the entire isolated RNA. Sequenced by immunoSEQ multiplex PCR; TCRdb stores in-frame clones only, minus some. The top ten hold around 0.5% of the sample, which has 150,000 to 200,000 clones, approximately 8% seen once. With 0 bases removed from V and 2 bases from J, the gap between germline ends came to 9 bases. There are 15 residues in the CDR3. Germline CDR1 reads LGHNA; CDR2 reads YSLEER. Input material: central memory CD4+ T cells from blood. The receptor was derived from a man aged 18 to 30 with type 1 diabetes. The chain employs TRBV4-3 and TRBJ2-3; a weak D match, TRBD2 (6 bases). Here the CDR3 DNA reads TGCGCCAGCAGCCAAGAAGGGACTCCCACAGATACGCAGTATTTT. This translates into CASSQEGTPTDTQYF.